Sequencing of this T cell receptor beta chain was carried out in a study of blood T cell repertoires in COVID-19. At the level of the study: The United States, Italy and Spain supplied acute and convalescent COVID-19 samples. Sample material is recorded as cDNA or gDNA derived from T cells, B-cell-depleted T cells, or PBMCs.

The CDR3 covers 11 residues. Trimming shortened V by 6 bases and J by 5 bases, and 4 bases separated the two germline ends. Study processing details: Counts of nucleated cells, estimated from reference gene primer amplification, were obtained. Libraries were prepared by immunoSEQ multiplex PCR; TCRdb keeps only in-frame clonotypes and omits some of them. V and J calls and clone size follow that table, whereas D and trimming were derived from the DNA. Among approximately 150,000 clones listed, approximately 88% were seen once. Sequenced sample: peripheral blood. The clonotype originates from a woman aged 50 to 65 with acute or convalescent COVID-19. The chain links TRBV12-3 or TRBV12-4 to TRBJ2-2; D remains unclear. The CDR3, as DNA: TGTGCCAGCAGCCAAACCGGGGAGCTGTTTTTT. Its protein is CASSQTGELFF.